The 28 T cell receptor beta chains below were found in one sample sequenced in a study of breast tumors, draining lymph nodes, adjacent tissues. TCRdb re-derived calls from the multiplex PCR reads in MiXCR, one entry per CDR3 protein. This sample has around 290,000 distinct CDR3 sequences, with over 25% found just once. Samples came from axillary lymph nodes draining the breast cancer. Material: axillary lymph node tissue. The source of these receptors is a female donor with breast cancer. Some clones in this sample may be carry-over from other donors' samples.

J is TRBJ1-2 and V is TRBV2; TRBD1 agrees at 10 bases. Germline CDR1 reads SNHLY; CDR2 reads FYNNEI. The CDR3 has 15 amino acids. The CDR3 loop is CASRTGGEANYGYTF. CDR3 sequence (DNA): TGTGCTTCACGGACAGGGGGGGAGGCGAACTATGGCTACACCTTC.

The chain recombines TRBV19 with TRBJ1-5; TRBD1 matches at 7 bases. CDR3 length: 15 residues. Germline trimming cut 5 bases from V and 4 bases from J; bases unmatched to any gene: 8. Germline CDR1 LNHDA, CDR2 SQIVND (reference sequence). The CDR3 sequence: CASSFRQGTNQPQHF. CDR3 in DNA: TGTGCCAGTAGTTTTCGACAGGGCACGAATCAGCCCCAGCATTTT.

This clonotype was counted many times. CDR3 bases: TGTGCCAGCAGCTTGGGCAGGGGGGACACCGGGGAGCTGTTTTTT. Its protein is CASSLGRGDTGELFF. The J gene is TRBJ2-2, the V gene TRBV5-6; the D gene is possibly TRBD1 (7 bases). The CDR3 consists of 15 residues. V gave up 0 bases and J gave up 3 bases, with 9 bases separating them. Germline V CDR1 and CDR2: SGHDT, YYEEEE.

This clonotype was observed a handful of times. This chain links TRBV7-9 with TRBJ1-1, with D unclear. V lost 1 base, J lost 11 bases, and 11 bases lay in between. The CDR3 loop spans 12 amino acids. Per germline, CDR1 SEHNR and CDR2 FQNEAQ (reference sequence). In DNA, the CDR3 is TGTGCCAGCAGCTTAGACTTCGGGAATGCTTTCTTT. This gives the protein CASSLDFGNAFF.

The J gene is TRBJ1-4, the V gene TRBV20-1; D is possibly TRBD1 (6 bases). Germline-derived CDR1 and CDR2 are DFQATT and SNEGSKA (reference sequence). CDR3 length: 14 amino acids. V gave up 3 bases and J gave up 7 bases, with 15 bases separating them. As DNA, the CDR3 is TGCAGTGCTAGCACGACAGGAAAGGGTGAAAAACTGTTTTTT. It specifies CSASTTGKGEKLFF.

About this clonotype itself: One end of the junction does not line up with germline, which may come from a read error. The chain is built from TRBV9 and TRBJ2-5, with D possibly matching TRBD1 (7 bases). CDR3 length: 14 amino acids. In germline, CDR1 is SGDLS, CDR2 YYNGEE. This CDR3 reads CASSVEGRGEAQSF. The CDR3 nucleotides read TGTGCCAGCAGCGTAGAGGGCAGGGGGGAGGCCCAGTCCTTC.

This clonotype has a count of ten or more. The rearrangement uses TRBV18 and TRBJ1-5; perhaps TRBD1 as D (6 bases). This CDR3 contains 15 residues. Germline lookup yields CDR1 KGHSH and CDR2 LQKENI. Trimming pared 3 bases from V and 0 bases from J, leaving 9 bases between. Written as DNA, the CDR3 is TGTGCCAGCTCACCGCCGGGACATAGCAATCAGCCCCAGCATTTT. Its translation: CASSPPGHSNQPQHF.

This clonotype was counted only a few times. The chain couples TRBV27 to TRBJ2-7; the D is unclear. The germline V gene has CDR1 MNHEY and CDR2 SMNVEV (reference sequence). The CDR3 is made up of 15 amino acids. Between the trimmed V and J ends, which lost 5 bases and 3 bases, there was a span of 17 bases. The CDR3 coding sequence is TGTGCCAGCAGTCCGATTCCCTATTGGGGCTACGAGCAGTACTTC. It is translated as CASSPIPYWGYEQYF.

A note on this clonotype: With a much larger clone just one base away, this may be a read error. This chain links TRBV20-1 with TRBJ2-5; D not certain. Germline CDR1 and CDR2: DFQATT and SNEGSKA (reference sequence). The CDR3 consists of 12 residues. The chain's CDR3 is CSPWAVQETPYF. For the CDR3, the DNA is TGCAGTCCGTGGGCGGTCCAAGAGACCCCGTACTTC.

Details on this clonotype: This sequence may be a read error, since a much larger clone differs from it by one base. As the CDR3 is not closed by the conserved phenylalanine or tryptophan, this likely results from a read error. This chain joins TRBV5-4 and TRBJ2-7; D could derive from TRBD1 or TRBD2 (7 bases each). Trimming cost V 3 bases and J 0 bases, with 13 bases left between them. The CDR3 runs 15 residues. CDR1 SGHNT and CDR2 YYREEE come from the germline V gene (reference sequence). CDR3 sequence: CASSSTGRASYEQYL. CDR3 sequence (DNA): TGTGCCAGCAGCTCGACAGGGAGGGCCTCCTACGAGCAGTACCTC.

This clonotype was seen many times. This chain uses TRBV11-3 with TRBJ2-3, with TRBD2 matching 7 bases. This CDR3 spans 14 amino acids. Germline V gene sequence: CDR1 SGHNT, CDR2 YENEEA. The V segment lost 5 bases and the J segment 0 bases; nucleotides outside the gene matches: 2. The DNA for the CDR3 is TGTGCCAGCAGCCCGACTAGCAGCACAGATACGCAGTATTTT. As protein: CASSPTSSTDTQYF. The variable domain in full, with the rest retrieved from reference TRBV11-3 and TRBJ2-3, is EAGVVQSPRYKIIEKKQPVAFWCNPISGHNTLYWYLQNLGQGPELLIRYENEEAVDDSQLPKDRFSAERLKGVDSTLKIQPAELGDSAVYLCASSPTSSTDTQYFGPGTRLTVL.

This chain uses TRBV19 with TRBJ1-4; no definite D call. V was cut by 6 bases and J by 5 bases, with 19 bases left in between. Per the germline V gene, CDR1 is LNHDA and CDR2 is SQIVND (reference sequence). This CDR3 spans 16 amino acids. The CDR3 DNA reads as TGTGCCAGTAGCCCCCGTGGTAGCTCCTACAATGAAAAACTGTTTTTT. It codes for CASSPRGSSYNEKLFF.

V gene TRBV9 combines with J gene TRBJ2-1, with TRBD1 matching 9 bases. The CDR3 contains 14 residues. Germline V gene data show CDR1 as SGDLS and CDR2 as YYNGEE. J lost 6 bases, V lost 3 bases, and 4 bases had no gene match. The CDR3 loop is CASSGGQGFNEQFF. The CDR3 bases are TGTGCCAGCAGCGGCGGACAGGGGTTCAATGAGCAGTTCTTC.

This clonotype was observed many times. The chain recombines TRBV6-1 with TRBJ1-5; 7 bases are a match to TRBD1. There are 15 residues in the CDR3. With V trimmed by 4 bases and J by 2 bases, 5 bases remained unmatched. Germline V lookup: CDR1 MNHNS, CDR2 SASEGT. The CDR3 region has the DNA TGTGCCAGCAGTGCACTAGGGACAGGCAATCAGCCCCAGCATTTT. This encodes CASSALGTGNQPQHF.

This clonotype showed up many times. The chain uses TRBV2 and TRBJ2-5; D not resolved. Trimming shortened V by 7 bases and J by 2 bases, and 5 bases separated the two germline ends. There are 11 residues in the CDR3. Germline-derived CDR1 and CDR2 are SNHLY and FYNNEI. CDR3 nucleotides: TGTGCCAGCATGTTTCAAGAGACCCAGTACTTC. The encoded protein is CASMFQETQYF.

This clonotype was seen many times. The chain joins TRBV5-1 to TRBJ1-6; D is unclear. Germline V gene data show CDR1 as SGHRS and CDR2 as YFSETQ. The CDR3 totals 11 residues. The germline V and J ends were trimmed by 8 bases and 8 bases, with 8 bases remaining between them. This chain's CDR3 is CARMPHSPLHF. In DNA, the CDR3 is TGCGCCAGGATGCCGCATTCACCCCTCCACTTT.

Remarks on this clonotype: With a much larger clone just one base away, this may be a read error. The chain employs TRBV4-3 and TRBJ2-7, with D unclear. Per germline, CDR1 LGHNA and CDR2 YSLEER. The CDR3 length is 15 residues. The V end lost 6 bases, the J end lost 0 bases, and 15 bases lay between the germline ends. The DNA of the CDR3 is TGCGCCAGCAGACAACGAGGTGGGGTCTCCTACGAGCAGTACTTC. This sequence encodes CASRQRGGVSYEQYF.

This clonotype was observed at least ten times. The chain employs TRBV2 and TRBJ2-5, with 9 positions matching TRBD2. V gave up 6 bases and J gave up 2 bases; unmatched junction bases: 7. CDR3 length: 15 residues. Germline CDR1 reads SNHLY; CDR2 reads FYNNEI. The CDR3 reads CASRIRLAGQETQYF. The CDR3 coding sequence is TGTGCCAGCAGGATCCGTCTAGCGGGACAAGAGACCCAGTACTTC.

With regard to this clonotype: A much larger clone lies one base from this, so it may be a read error. As the CDR3 is not closed by the conserved phenylalanine or tryptophan, this likely results from a read error. The chain carries TRBV4-1 and TRBJ2-3; 8 bases match TRBD1. The ends lost 0 bases at V and 5 bases at J; junction bases unmatched: 13. CDR3 length equals 18 residues. CDR1 and CDR2 (germline): MGHRA, YSYEKL. This CDR3 reads CASSQDLGGRGRGDTQYS. The CDR3 DNA reads TGCGCCAGCAGCCAAGATCTGGGGGGCAGGGGGCGCGGAGATACGCAGTATTCT.

In this sample, this clonotype turned up many times. This chain joins TRBV5-4 and TRBJ2-1; 9 positions match TRBD2. Looked up from germline, CDR1 is SGHNT and CDR2 is YYREEE (reference sequence). V gave up 4 bases and J gave up 6 bases; unmatched junction bases: 5. This CDR3 comprises 14 residues. The chain's CDR3 is CASSPIAGVNEQFF. In nucleotides, the CDR3 is TGTGCCAGCAGCCCAATAGCGGGAGTCAATGAGCAGTTCTTC. Combining the CDR3 with reference TRBV5-4 and TRBJ2-1 gives the whole variable domain ETGVTQSPTHLIKTRGQQVTLRCSSQSGHNTVSWYQQALGQGPQFIFQYYREEENGRGNFPPRFSGLQFPNYSSELNVNALELDDSALYLCASSPIAGVNEQFFGPGTRLTVL.

In this sample, this clonotype turned up many times. The V gene is TRBV5-1, the J gene TRBJ2-5, with D tentatively TRBD1 (5 bases). Per the germline V gene, CDR1 is SGHRS and CDR2 is YFSETQ. V was shortened by 3 bases and J by 5 bases, with 11 bases between the two germline ends. The CDR3 runs 13 residues. Written as DNA, the CDR3 is TGCGCCAGCAGCTCGGCTAGACAGGAGACCCAGTACTTC. Encoded protein: CASSSARQETQYF.

This clonotype turned up a few times. V usage is TRBV20-1 and J usage is TRBJ2-5; 8 positions agree with TRBD2. Per germline, CDR1 DFQATT and CDR2 SNEGSKA (reference sequence). The trim removed 5 bases at V and 7 bases at J, leaving 12 bases unmatched. The length of the CDR3 is 14 residues. Here the CDR3 reads CSAFTSGQEATQYF. CDR3 sequence (DNA): TGCAGTGCTTTCACTAGCGGCCAGGAAGCGACCCAGTACTTC.

There are a few counts of this clonotype. The CDR3 spells CASSLGPGEAFF. The CDR3 coding sequence is TGTGCCAGCAGCCTCGGGCCAGGGGAAGCTTTCTTT. The chain links TRBV7-2 to TRBJ1-1; tentatively, D is TRBD1 (5 bases). The length of the CDR3 is 12 residues. V was cut by 5 bases and J by 8 bases, with 12 bases left in between. CDR1 is SGHTA and CDR2 is FQGNSA in the germline V gene.

This clonotype occurred a few times. The chain is built from TRBV7-9 and TRBJ1-1; possibly TRBD1 for D (5 bases). The CDR3 length is 15 residues. V lost 4 bases and J 3 bases, leaving 15 bases between the germline ends. Germline V gene sequence: CDR1 SEHNR, CDR2 FQNEAQ (reference sequence). CDR3 amino acids: CASSSRDELDTEAFF. The CDR3 nucleotides are TGTGCCAGCAGCTCCAGGGACGAACTAGACACTGAAGCTTTCTTT.

At least ten counts were recorded for this clonotype. The CDR3 DNA follows: TGTGCCAGCAGCTTAGTTAGTCAGGGGGCGAGGCCCTCTAACTATGGCTACACCTTC. Its translation is CASSLVSQGARPSNYGYTF. This chain joins TRBV11-2 and TRBJ1-2; the match to TRBD1 covers 8 bases. V dropped 1 base and J dropped 0; count of bases not matched to a gene: 13. This CDR3 has 19 residues. CDR1 is SGHAT and CDR2 is FQNNGV in the germline V gene.

This clonotype was recorded at least ten times. The chain combines TRBV19 with TRBJ2-7; D is possibly TRBD2 (6 bases). From germline, CDR1 is LNHDA and CDR2 SQIVND (reference sequence). The CDR3 sequence is 13 residues long. The V gene lost 1 base and the J gene lost 3 bases, with 7 bases spanning the gap. The CDR3 reads CASSIVGGYEQYF. CDR3 coding DNA: TGTGCCAGTAGTATAGTGGGGGGCTACGAGCAGTACTTC.

There are a few counts of this clonotype. V usage is TRBV27 and J usage is TRBJ1-2, with 7 bases matching TRBD1. The CDR3 contains 13 residues. Germline V gene data show CDR1 as MNHEY and CDR2 as SMNVEV (reference sequence). V shed 5 bases, J shed 8 bases, and the junction held 8 bases outside the gene matches. As DNA, the CDR3 is TGTGCCAGCAGTCCACCGACAGGGAAGGGCTACACCTTC. It is translated as CASSPPTGKGYTF.

This clonotype showed up just a few times. V is TRBV6-1 and J is TRBJ1-2; 9 bases are a match to TRBD1. There are 14 residues in the CDR3. The germline CDR1 and CDR2 sequences are MNHNS and SASEGT. Unmatched junction bases numbered 19, after V lost 10 bases and J lost 13 bases. The CDR3 spells CATPPRTGQGVPTF. As DNA, the CDR3 is TGTGCCACCCCCCCGAGGACGGGACAGGGCGTTCCCACCTTC.